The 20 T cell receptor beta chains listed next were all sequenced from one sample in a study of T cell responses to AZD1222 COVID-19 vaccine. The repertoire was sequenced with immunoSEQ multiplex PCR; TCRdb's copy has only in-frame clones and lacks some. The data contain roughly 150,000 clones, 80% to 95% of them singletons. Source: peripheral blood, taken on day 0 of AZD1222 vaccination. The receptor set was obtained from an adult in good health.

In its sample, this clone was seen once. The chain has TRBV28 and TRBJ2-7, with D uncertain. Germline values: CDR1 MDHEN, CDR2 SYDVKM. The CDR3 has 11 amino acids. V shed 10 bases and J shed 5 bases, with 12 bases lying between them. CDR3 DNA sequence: TGTGCCATCGAAAGTAGAGACGAGCAGTACTTC. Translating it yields CAIESRDEQYF. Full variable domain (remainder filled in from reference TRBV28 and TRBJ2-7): DVKVTQSSRYLVKRTGEKVFLECVQDMDHENMFWYRQDPGLGLRLIYFSYDVKMKEKGDIPEGYSVSREKKERFSLILESASTNQTSMYLCAIESRDEQYFGPGTRLTVT.

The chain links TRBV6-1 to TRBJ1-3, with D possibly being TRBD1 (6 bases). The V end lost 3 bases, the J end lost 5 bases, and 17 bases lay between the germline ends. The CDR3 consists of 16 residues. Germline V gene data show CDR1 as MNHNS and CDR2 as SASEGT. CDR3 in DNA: TGTGCCAGCAGTGACCAGGGGCAGAATGGAAGAAACACCATATATTTT. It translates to CASSDQGQNGRNTIYF.

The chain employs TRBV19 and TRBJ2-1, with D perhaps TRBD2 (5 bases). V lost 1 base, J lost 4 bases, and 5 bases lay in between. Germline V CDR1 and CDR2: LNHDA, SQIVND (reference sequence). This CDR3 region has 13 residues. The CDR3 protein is CASSIGTYNEQFF. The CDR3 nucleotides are TGTGCCAGTAGTATAGGGACTTACAATGAGCAGTTCTTC.

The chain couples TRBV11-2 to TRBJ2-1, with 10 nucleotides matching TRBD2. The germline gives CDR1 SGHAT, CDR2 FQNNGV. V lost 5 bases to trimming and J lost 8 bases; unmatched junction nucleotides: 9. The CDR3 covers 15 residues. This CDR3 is CASSKTSGNVDEQFF. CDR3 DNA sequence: TGTGCCAGCAGCAAAACTAGCGGGAATGTGGATGAGCAGTTCTTC.

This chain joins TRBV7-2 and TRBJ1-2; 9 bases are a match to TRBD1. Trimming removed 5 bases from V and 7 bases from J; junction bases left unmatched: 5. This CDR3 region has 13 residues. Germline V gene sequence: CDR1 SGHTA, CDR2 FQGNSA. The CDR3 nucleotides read TGTGCCAGCAGCGCGGGACAGGGACGTGGCTACACCTTC. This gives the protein CASSAGQGRGYTF.

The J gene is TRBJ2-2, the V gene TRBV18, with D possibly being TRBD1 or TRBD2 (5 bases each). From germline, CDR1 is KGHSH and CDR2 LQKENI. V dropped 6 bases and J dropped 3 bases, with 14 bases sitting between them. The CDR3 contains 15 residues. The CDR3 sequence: CASSRSGGDTGELFF. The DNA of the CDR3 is TGTGCCAGCTCCCGCAGTGGGGGTGACACCGGGGAGCTGTTTTTT.

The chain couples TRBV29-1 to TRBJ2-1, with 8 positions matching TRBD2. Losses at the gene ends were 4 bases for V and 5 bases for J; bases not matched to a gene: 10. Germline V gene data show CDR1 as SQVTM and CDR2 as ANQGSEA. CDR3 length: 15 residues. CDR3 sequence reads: CSVGRPGLDHNEQFF. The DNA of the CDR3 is TGCAGCGTTGGGAGACCGGGACTAGATCACAATGAGCAGTTCTTC.

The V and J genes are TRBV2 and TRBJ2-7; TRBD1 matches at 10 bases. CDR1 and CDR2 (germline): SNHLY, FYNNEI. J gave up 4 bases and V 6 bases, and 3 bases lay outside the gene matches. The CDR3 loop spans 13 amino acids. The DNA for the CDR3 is TGTGCCAGCAGGGGACAGGGGACGTACGAGCAGTACTTC. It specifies CASRGQGTYEQYF.

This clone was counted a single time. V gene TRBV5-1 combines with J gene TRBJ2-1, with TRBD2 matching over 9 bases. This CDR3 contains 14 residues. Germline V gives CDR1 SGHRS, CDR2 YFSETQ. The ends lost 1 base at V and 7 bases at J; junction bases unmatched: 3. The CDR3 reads CASSLSSGGNEQFF. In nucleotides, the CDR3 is TGCGCCAGCAGCTTGTCGAGCGGGGGGAATGAGCAGTTCTTC.

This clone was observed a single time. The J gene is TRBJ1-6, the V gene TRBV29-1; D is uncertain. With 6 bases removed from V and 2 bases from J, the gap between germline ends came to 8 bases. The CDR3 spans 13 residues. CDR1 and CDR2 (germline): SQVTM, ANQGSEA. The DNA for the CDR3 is TGCAGCGTACTGGTTACCTATAATTCACCCCTCCACTTT. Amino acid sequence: CSVLVTYNSPLHF.

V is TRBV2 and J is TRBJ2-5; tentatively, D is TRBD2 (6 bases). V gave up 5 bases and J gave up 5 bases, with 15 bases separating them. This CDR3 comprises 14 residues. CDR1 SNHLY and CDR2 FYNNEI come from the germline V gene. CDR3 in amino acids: CASSSTGVVETQYF. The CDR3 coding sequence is TGTGCCAGCAGTTCTACGGGGGTTGTTGAGACCCAGTACTTC.

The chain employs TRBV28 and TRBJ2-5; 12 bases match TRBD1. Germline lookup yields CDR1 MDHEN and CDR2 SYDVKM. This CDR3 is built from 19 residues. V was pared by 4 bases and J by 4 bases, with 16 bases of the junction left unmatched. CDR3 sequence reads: CASSSSSGGTGGAGETQYF. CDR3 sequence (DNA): TGTGCCAGCAGTTCTAGCTCAGGTGGGACAGGGGGCGCGGGAGAGACCCAGTACTTC.

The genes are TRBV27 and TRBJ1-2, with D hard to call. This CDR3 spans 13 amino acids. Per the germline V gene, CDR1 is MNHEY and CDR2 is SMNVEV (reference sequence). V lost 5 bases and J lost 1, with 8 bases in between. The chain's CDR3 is CASSTTVNYGYTF. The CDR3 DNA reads TGTGCCAGCAGTACAACAGTTAACTATGGCTACACCTTC.

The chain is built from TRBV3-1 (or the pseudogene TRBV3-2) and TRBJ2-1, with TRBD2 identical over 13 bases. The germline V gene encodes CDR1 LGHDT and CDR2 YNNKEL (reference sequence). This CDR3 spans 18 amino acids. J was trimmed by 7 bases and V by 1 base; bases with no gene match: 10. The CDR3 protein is CASSQVLAGGPASNEQFF. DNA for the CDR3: TGTGCCAGCAGCCAAGTACTAGCGGGGGGGCCTGCGTCGAATGAGCAGTTCTTC.

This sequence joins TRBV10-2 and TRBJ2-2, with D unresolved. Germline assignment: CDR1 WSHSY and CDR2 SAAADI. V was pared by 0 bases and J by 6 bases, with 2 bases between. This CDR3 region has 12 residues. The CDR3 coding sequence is TGCGCCAGCAGTGAGTCTTCCGGGGAGCTGTTTTTT. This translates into CASSESSGELFF.

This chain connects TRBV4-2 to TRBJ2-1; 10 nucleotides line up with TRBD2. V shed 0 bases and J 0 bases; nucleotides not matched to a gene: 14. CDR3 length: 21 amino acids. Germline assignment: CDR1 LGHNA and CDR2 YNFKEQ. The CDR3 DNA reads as TGTGCCAGCAGCCAAGACTGGAGGGGTAGCGGGGGGTCGAGCTCCTACAATGAGCAGTTCTTC. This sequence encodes CASSQDWRGSGGSSSYNEQFF.

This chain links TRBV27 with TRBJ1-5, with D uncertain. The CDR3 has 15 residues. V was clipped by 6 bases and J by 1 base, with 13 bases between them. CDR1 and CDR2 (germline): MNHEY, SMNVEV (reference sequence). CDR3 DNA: TGTGCCAGCAGGCCCGGGGTGGTCAGCAATCAGCCCCAGCATTTT. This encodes CASRPGVVSNQPQHF.

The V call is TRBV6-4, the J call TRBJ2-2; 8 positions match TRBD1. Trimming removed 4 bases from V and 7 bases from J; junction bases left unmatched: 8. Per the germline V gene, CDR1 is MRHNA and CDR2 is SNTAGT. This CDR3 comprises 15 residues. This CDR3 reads CASSVSQGAGGELFF. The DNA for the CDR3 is TGTGCCAGCAGTGTAAGCCAGGGGGCCGGCGGGGAGCTGTTTTTT.

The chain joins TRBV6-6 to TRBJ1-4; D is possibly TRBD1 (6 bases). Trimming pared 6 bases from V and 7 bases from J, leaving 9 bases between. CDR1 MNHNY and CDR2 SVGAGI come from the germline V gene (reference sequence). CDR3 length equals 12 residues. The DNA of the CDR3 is TGTGCCAGCAGGTCAGGGGTTGAAAAACTGTTTTTT. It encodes CASRSGVEKLFF.

CDR3 coding DNA: TGTGCCTGGAGTCAGGGGGTTGGAGACACCTTC. It specifies CAWSQGVGDTF. This chain joins TRBV30 and TRBJ1-2; TRBD1 agrees at 7 bases. This CDR3 is 11 amino acids long. CDR1 is GTSNPN, CDR2 SVGIG, per germline (reference sequence). The trim removed 2 bases at V and 12 bases at J, leaving 6 bases unmatched. The whole variable domain, filled in from reference TRBV30 and TRBJ1-2, reads SQTIHQWPATLVQPVGSPLSLECTVEGTSNPNLYWYRQAAGRGLQLLFYSVGIGQISSEVPQNLSASRPQDRQFILSSKKLLLSDSGFYLCAWSQGVGDTFGSGTRLTVV.